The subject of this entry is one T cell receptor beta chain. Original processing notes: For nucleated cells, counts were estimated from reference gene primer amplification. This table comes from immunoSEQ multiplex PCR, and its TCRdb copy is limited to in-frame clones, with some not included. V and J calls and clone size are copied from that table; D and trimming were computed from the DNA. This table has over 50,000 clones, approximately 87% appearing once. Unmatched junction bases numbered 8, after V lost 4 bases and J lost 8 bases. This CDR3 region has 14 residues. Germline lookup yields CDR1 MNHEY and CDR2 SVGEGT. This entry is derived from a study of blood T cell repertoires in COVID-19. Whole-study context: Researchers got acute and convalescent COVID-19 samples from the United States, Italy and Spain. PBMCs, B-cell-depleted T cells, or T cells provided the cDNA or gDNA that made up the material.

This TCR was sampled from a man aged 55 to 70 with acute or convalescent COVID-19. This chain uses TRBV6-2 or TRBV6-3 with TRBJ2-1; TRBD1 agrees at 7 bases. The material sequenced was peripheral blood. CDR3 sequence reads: CASSSGQTRDEQFF. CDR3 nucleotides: TGTGCCAGCAGTTCGGGACAGACGCGGGATGAGCAGTTCTTC.